The entry below describes one T cell receptor beta chain. Its recognized antigen is unknown. No much larger clonotype is one base removed from it; base qualities were not supplied. This entry belongs to a study of T cell responses to AZD1222 COVID-19 vaccine (dated by TCRdb to the early 2020s). In terms of the full investigation: AZD1222 recipients with second doses at about 4 weeks or about 12 weeks were pooled, because spike-specific TCR depth and breadth did not differ between schedules. A total of 240 or so trial participants underwent TCR sequencing, of whom about 200 had received two doses of AZD1222 and around 26 had received two doses of the MenACWY control vaccine. Trial participants were enrolled into age subgroups of 18-55, 56-69 and 70-plus years, which contained approximately 150, 28 and 58 TCR-sequenced participants, respectively.

The paper as a whole reports these results and caveats: The 56-69-year group was small, and its depth increase did not reach significance, likely because of low power. Conclusions about previously exposed vaccinees are limited, since just five to seven AZD1222 recipients were seropositive for SARS-CoV-2 at baseline. After two AZD1222 doses, spike-specific TCR breadth and depth were significantly higher than at day 0 and than in MenACWY recipients. Most participants were white British and females outnumbered males, and the authors suggested that clonal diversity may have been underestimated. No day 14 peak-response samples were available, so repertoires were characterized only after the peak T cell response. CD4 TCRs associated with the vaccine covered the entire spike protein, and the dominant responses were in regions 160-218 and 743-854. Nearly half of unique spike-specific TCRs reportedly recognized epitopes outside regions mutated in the B.1.351 and B.1.1.7 variants.

The CDR3 regions of human TCRbeta chains were analyzed by immunosequencing. For the original study's pipeline: TCRs in the repertoires were matched against a reference library of SARS-CoV-2-specific TCRs that had been generated with the MIRA antigen-specificity platform. Breadth was defined as the fraction of unique TCRs that were SARS-CoV-2-associated. Depth was defined as the fraction of total T cells that were SARS-CoV-2-associated. Using the MIRA data, each spike-specific TCR was assigned both to the spike region to which the TCR was reactive and to a CD4 or CD8 class. Log10-transformed breadth and depth values were compared by one-way ANOVA with Sidak's multiple comparisons tests. The table was pulled from immuneACCESS by TCRdb, which kept in-frame rearrangements only. Such tables lose some clones; where checked, under half of the loss comes from unresolved V genes, and the rest has no known cause. The V and J calls and clone size are taken from that table; D and trimming were inferred from the DNA. This sample is represented by about 110,000 clones; about 88% of them were singletons. The ten largest make up about 1.6% of the sample.

The intended sense of this specimen's time point label: baseline before first vaccination. Vaccinee samples were obtained from the UK trials COV001 and COV002, which included a single-blind randomized controlled phase 2/3 trial of AZD1222 (ChAdOx1 nCoV-19) in healthy adults. Trial participant PBMC samples were collected at day 0 and day 28 after the second dose for TCRbeta chain sequencing. According to the germline V gene (reference sequence), CDR1 reads SGHNT and CDR2 reads YYREEE. From the cysteine up to the phenylalanine, the CDR3 has a length of 14 residues. Here the CDR3 DNA is all that survives: 42 bases in frame from base 1. V loses 2 bases of germline sequence and J loses 5 bases, and the interval between the two ends is 13 bases.

The sequence came from an adult in good health. The chain links TRBV5-4 with TRBJ1-2; tentative D gene TRBD1, with 5 bases matching. The sample in question was peripheral blood, obtained on day 0 of AZD1222 vaccination. The CDR3 region: CASSLWGRGYGYTF. The sequenced DNA is TGTGCCAGCAGCTTATGGGGCCGAGGGTATGGCTACACCTTC.